This T cell receptor beta chain came from a study of blood T cell repertoires in COVID-19. Study summary: Sites across the United States, Italy and Spain contributed samples from acute and convalescent COVID-19. PBMCs, B-cell-depleted T cells, or T cells provided the cDNA or gDNA that made up the material.

Per the study methods: Estimation of nucleated cell counts relied on the amplification of reference gene primers. Data came from immunoSEQ multiplex PCR; TCRdb stores just in-frame clones and leaves some out. V, J and clone size are those of that table, while D and trimming were read from the DNA. The table has some 120,000 clones, approximately 84% seen once; the top ten hold approximately 20%. The TCR originated in a woman aged 50 to 60 who had recovered from COVID-19. The specimen sequenced was peripheral blood.

Here the CDR3 reads CASSLHRNDEAFF. CDR3 DNA sequence: TGTGCCAGCAGCTTACACAGGAATGATGAAGCTTTCTTT. The chain has TRBV7-3 and TRBJ1-1; a possible D gene is TRBD1 (5 bases). V lost 2 bases and J 7 bases, leaving 11 bases between the germline ends. Germline V lookup: CDR1 SGHTA, CDR2 FQGTGA. This CDR3 has 13 residues.